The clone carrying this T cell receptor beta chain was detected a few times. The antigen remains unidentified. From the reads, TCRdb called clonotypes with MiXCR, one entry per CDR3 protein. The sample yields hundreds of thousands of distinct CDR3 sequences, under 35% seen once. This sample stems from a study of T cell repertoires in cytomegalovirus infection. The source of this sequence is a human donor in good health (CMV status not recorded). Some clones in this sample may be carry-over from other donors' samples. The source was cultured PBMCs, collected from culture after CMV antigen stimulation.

CDR3 nucleotide sequence: TGTGCCAGCAGTTTATTGGGGGCGACCTACGAGCAGTACTTC. Translation gives CASSLLGATYEQYF. The chain has TRBV28 and TRBJ2-7; D may be TRBD1 (6 bases). The length of the CDR3 is 14 residues. Trimming shortened V by 1 base and J by 2 bases, and 9 bases separated the two germline ends. CDR1 MDHEN and CDR2 SYDVKM come from the germline V gene.